Shown below are 4 T cell receptor beta chains from a single sample sequenced in a study of molecular identifiers for immune sequencing clone quantification. TCRdb re-called the PCR reads with MiXCR, one entry per CDR3 protein. The table records some 320,000 distinct CDR3 sequences, roughly 23% of them present only once. Sequencing was done on a sample of naive CD8+ T cells from blood, with Jurkat cell RNA spiked in. Regarding subset: FACS-sorted CD8+CD4-CCR7+CD45RA+ naive T cells. The receptor source for this set is a human donor in good health. Some libraries in this study had Jurkat cell RNA spiked in.

This clonotype was detected many times. J is TRBJ2-6 and V is TRBV12-3 or TRBV12-4; the D is unclear. The CDR3 runs to 14 residues. The germline V and J ends were trimmed by 6 bases and 4 bases, with 10 bases remaining between them. The CDR3 DNA sequence: TGTGCCAGCAGCTTCCCCGACGGGGCCAACGTCCTGACTTTC. Its translation: CASSFPDGANVLTF.

This clonotype was observed many times. The chain employs TRBV6-5 and TRBJ2-7, with TRBD1 matching 8 bases. Looked up from germline, CDR1 is MNHEY and CDR2 is SVGAGI. This CDR3 is built from 14 residues. J was trimmed by 2 bases and V by 7 bases; bases with no gene match: 7. The CDR3 sequence: CASNVGQGAYEQYF. The CDR3 DNA sequence: TGTGCCAGCAACGTTGGACAGGGAGCCTACGAGCAGTACTTC.

This clonotype was seen ten or more times. The chain carries TRBV5-1 and TRBJ2-1; possible D gene TRBD1, 6 bases. V lost 3 bases and J lost 5, with 18 bases in between. This CDR3 is built from 16 residues. Germline loops: CDR1 SGHRS, CDR2 YFSETQ. CDR3 residues: CASSWTAPGPHNEQFF. CDR3 nucleotide sequence: TGCGCCAGCAGCTGGACAGCCCCTGGGCCCCACAATGAGCAGTTCTTC.

In this sample, this clonotype turned up a few times. This could be a read error, since a much larger clone is one nucleotide away. This rearrangement joins TRBV29-1 to TRBJ1-1; D gene ambiguous. Per germline, CDR1 SQVTM and CDR2 ANQGSEA. The CDR3 is made up of 15 amino acids. CDR3 region: CSVTLEYTQLTGAFF. DNA for the CDR3: TGCAGCGTAACCCTGGAATATACTCAACTCACTGGAGCTTTCTTT.